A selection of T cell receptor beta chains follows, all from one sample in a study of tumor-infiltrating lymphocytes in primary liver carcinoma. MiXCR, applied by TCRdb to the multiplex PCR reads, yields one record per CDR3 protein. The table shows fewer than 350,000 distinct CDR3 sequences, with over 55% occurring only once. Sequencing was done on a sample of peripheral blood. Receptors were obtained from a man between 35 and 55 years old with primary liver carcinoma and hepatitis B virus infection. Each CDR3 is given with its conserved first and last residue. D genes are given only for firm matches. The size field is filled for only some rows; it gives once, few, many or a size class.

TGCGCCAGCAGCTTACAGCGGGGGCCCCAAGAGACCCAGTACTTC	CASSLQRGPQETQYF	few	TRBJ2-5	TRBV5-1	TRBD2
TGTGCCACCGGGGGGGCGTTAAACACCGGGGAGCTGTTTTTT	CATGGALNTGELFF	few	TRBJ2-2	TRBV28	TRBD2
TGTGTAAGCGGCTGGGGACTGGAGAACACCGGGGAGCTGTTTTTT	CVSGWGLENTGELFF	-	TRBJ2-2	TRBV11-3	-
TGTGTCAGCGGCCTCTACAGGGGGGTCAATAATTCACCCCTCCACTTT	CVSGLYRGVNNSPLHF	-	TRBJ1-6	TRBV14	TRBD1
TGCGCCAGCAGCCAAGATTTTCCAGTTAACTATGGCTACACCTTC	CASSQDFPVNYGYTF	many	TRBJ1-2	TRBV4-1	-
TGCGCCAGCAGCCAAAGTTTCGGGACCTCCTACGAGCAGTACTTC	CASSQSFGTSYEQYF	-	TRBJ2-7	TRBV4-1	-
TGTGCCAGCAGTTACGGGACGGCAGACTATGAGCAGTCCTTC	CASSYGTADYEQSF	-	TRBJ2-1	TRBV6-6	-
TGTGCCAGCAGCCCCAATGCTTCCCCGGAGCAGTACTTC	CASSPNASPEQYF	-	TRBJ2-7	TRBV4-2	-
TGCAGCGTTGGCGCTGGCACAGATACGCAGTATTTT	CSVGAGTDTQYF	many	TRBJ2-3	TRBV29-1	-
TGCGCCAGCAGTGTCTCACTTGAGGGGACGCAGTATTTT	CASSVSLEGTQYF	-	TRBJ2-3	TRBV10-1	-
TGTGCCATCAGTGAGAGCGGCAGCTACAATCAGCCCCAGCATTTT	CAISESGSYNQPQHF	-	TRBJ1-5	TRBV10-3	-
TGTGCCAGCAGTTACGGGACAGAGAAAAACATTCAGTACTTC	CASSYGTEKNIQYF	many	TRBJ2-4	TRBV6-5	TRBD1
TGTGCCAGCAACTGGGGTAGCGGGAACAATGAGCAGTTCTTC	CASNWGSGNNEQFF	-	TRBJ2-1	TRBV28	TRBD2
TGTGCCAACAGCTTTAGGGACGGTGTAGATACGCAGTATTTT	CANSFRDGVDTQYF	-	TRBJ2-3	TRBV7-8	-
TGCGCCAGCGGAGAGGGCAGGGGGACAGATACGCAGTATTTT	CASGEGRGTDTQYF	-	TRBJ2-3	TRBV5-1	TRBD1
TGCAGCGGTGTGGGACAGGGAAAAGGCAAGTACTTC	CSGVGQGKGKYF	many	TRBJ2-7	TRBV29-1	TRBD1
TGTGCCAGCAGTTCTAGCGGTTACGGCACCGGGGAGCTGTTTTTT	CASSSSGYGTGELFF	-	TRBJ2-2	TRBV28	TRBD2
TGTGCCAGCACCCGCTCTCAGGGGGCAGGGAGCTCCTACGAGCAGTACTTC	CASTRSQGAGSSYEQYF	few	TRBJ2-7	TRBV6-1	TRBD1
TGTGCCAGCAGTCCCGGGGGGCCCCCCTACGAGCAGTACTTC	CASSPGGPPYEQYF	few	TRBJ2-7	TRBV28	-
TGTGCCTGGAGGGTTCGGGACAGGAACTACGATGAGCAGTTCTTC	CAWRVRDRNYDEQFF	-	TRBJ2-1	TRBV30	TRBD1
TGTGCCAGCAGTAGACCGGGACAGGCTACAGATACGCAGTATTTT	CASSRPGQATDTQYF	-	TRBJ2-3	TRBV5-4	TRBD1
TGTGCCAGTAGCCTTGGACTAGACTACGAGCGGTACTTC	CASSLGLDYERYF	-	TRBJ2-7	TRBV11-1	TRBD2
TGTGCCAGCAACTTCAGGGGTACCGGGGAGCTGGTTTTT	CASNFRGTGELVF	-	TRBJ2-2	TRBV11-1	-
TGTGCCAGCAGCCAACCCAACTCCCCAGGGGAGCAGTTCTTC	CASSQPNSPGEQFF	many	TRBJ2-1	TRBV4-2	-
TGTGCCAGCAGCTTAAGGCAACGTGCGGGAGAGTCTCACTTT	CASSLRQRAGESHF	few	TRBJ2-3	TRBV11-1	TRBD2
TGTGCCAGCAGTCATGGGACTAGCGGGACTCGAGGGGAGACCCAGTACTTC	CASSHGTSGTRGETQYF	many	TRBJ2-5	TRBV6-6	TRBD2
TGTGCCAGCAGTGAAGGGCGAGCTACCTACAATGAGCAGTTCTTC	CASSEGRATYNEQFF	-	TRBJ2-1	TRBV25-1	-
TGTGCCAGCAGCCCCGCACGGGAGACCCAGTACTTC	CASSPARETQYF	few	TRBJ2-5	TRBV11-2	-
TGTGCCAGCAGCCTATTAACAGGTCGAACTGAAGCTTTCTTT	CASSLLTGRTEAFF	once	TRBJ1-1	TRBV11-2	-
TGTGCCAGGAGTCCCAACCAACAGGGGGCCTGTGGCTACACCTTC	CARSPNQQGACGYTF	-	TRBJ1-2	TRBV4-2	TRBD1
TGTGCCAGCAGTAGGCCGGGAAGTACTAGCGGGAGGGGAGACCAGTTCTTC	CASSRPGSTSGRGDQFF	-	TRBJ2-1	TRBV6-2/TRBV6-3	TRBD2
TGTGCCAGCAGTTACTTCGGTGCACATACGCAGTATTTT	CASSYFGAHTQYF	many	TRBJ2-3	TRBV6-5	-
TGTGCCAGCAGTGACTCGAGAGGGGGACCCCAGCATTTT	CASSDSRGGPQHF	few	TRBJ1-5	TRBV6-4	-
TGTGCCACCAGTGACCTTAGCGGCGACACCGGGGAGCTGTTTTTT	CATSDLSGDTGELFF	-	TRBJ2-2	TRBV24-1	-
TGTGCCAGTGGGCTCTATGAGCAGTTCTTC	CASGLYEQFF	few	TRBJ2-1	TRBV7-9	-
TGTGCCAGCAATCCCCTACAGCACCTTGTCACAGATACGCAGTATTTT	CASNPLQHLVTDTQYF	-	TRBJ2-3	TRBV28	-